The 8 T cell receptor beta chains listed next were all sequenced from one sample in a study of beta chain features in type 1 diabetes. The authors reverse transcribed all of the isolated RNA, so sequencing captured expressed TCRB transcripts. Data came from immunoSEQ multiplex PCR; TCRdb stores just in-frame clones and leaves some out. Of approximately 100,000 clones in the sample, under 40% are singletons; the top ten hold about 0.07%. The sequencing input was stem cell memory CD4+ T cells from blood. The receptors here all came from a woman under 30 in good health.

The chain joins TRBV5-8 to TRBJ2-1, with 13 bases aligning to TRBD2. This CDR3 is 17 amino acids long. After removal of 4 bases from V and 6 bases from J, the junction contained 10 bases not matched to a gene. Germline values: CDR1 SGHTS, CDR2 YDEGEE. The CDR3 DNA reads TGTGCCAGCAGCCGGACTAGCGGGAGCGAAGGGAGCAATGAGCAGTTCTTC. It is translated as CASSRTSGSEGSNEQFF. Supplemented by reference TRBV5-8 and TRBJ2-1, the full variable domain reads EAGVTQSPTHLIKTRGQQATLRCSPISGHTSVYWYQQALGLGLQFLLWYDEGEERNRGNFPPRFSGRQFPNYSSELNVNALELEDSALYLCASSRTSGSEGSNEQFFGPGTRLTVL.

This clone was counted only a few times. This chain's CDR3 is CASSLDGVLNEQFF. As DNA, the CDR3 is TGTGCCAGCAGCTTAGACGGTGTATTGAATGAGCAGTTCTTC. The chain recombines TRBV7-9 with TRBJ2-1; D not certain. The germline V gene encodes CDR1 SEHNR and CDR2 FQNEAQ (reference sequence). The V gene lost 1 base and the J gene lost 7 bases, with 11 bases spanning the gap. The CDR3 is made up of 14 amino acids. The variable domain in full, completed from reference TRBV7-9 and TRBJ2-1, reads DTGVSQNPRHKITKRGQNVTFRCDPISEHNRLYWYRQTLGQGPEFLTYFQNEAQLEKSRLLSDRFSAERPKGSFSTLEIQRTEQGDSAMYLCASSLDGVLNEQFFGPGTRLTVL.

The chain combines TRBV7-2 with TRBJ2-7; D might be TRBD2 (5 bases). Trimming took 3 bases from V and 0 from J, leaving 9 bases between them. CDR1 is SGHTA, CDR2 FQGNSA, per germline. This CDR3 is 14 amino acids long. CDR3 protein: CASSLRRSSYEQYF. CDR3 sequence (DNA): TGTGCCAGCAGCTTGAGGAGGAGCTCCTACGAGCAGTACTTC.

The chain employs TRBV18 and TRBJ2-7, with TRBD2 identical over 12 bases. CDR1 KGHSH and CDR2 LQKENI come from the germline V gene. The CDR3 loop spans 15 amino acids. The junction had 5 bases not matched to a gene; V was cut back by 6 bases and J by 2 bases. CDR3 nucleotide sequence: TGTGCCAGCTCCCGTGGACTAGCGGGAACCTACGAGCAGTACTTC. Translation: CASSRGLAGTYEQYF.

The chain joins TRBV20-1 to TRBJ2-3; 8 bases line up with TRBD2. V lost 5 bases to trimming and J lost 11 bases; unmatched junction nucleotides: 3. The CDR3 contains 10 residues. Germline loops: CDR1 DFQATT, CDR2 SNEGSKA (reference sequence). The CDR3 nucleotides are TGCAGTGCTGGCCGGGGGGGGCAGTATTTT. It specifies CSAGRGGQYF.

J is TRBJ2-5 and V is TRBV29-1, with D unclear. The germline gives CDR1 SQVTM, CDR2 ANQGSEA. The CDR3 covers 13 residues. Trimming removed 1 base from V and 6 bases from J, with 12 bases in between. The CDR3 coding sequence is TGCAGCGTTGAAGTAAAGACAATGAAGACCCAGTACTTC. It translates to CSVEVKTMKTQYF.

This sequence joins TRBV9 and TRBJ2-5, with TRBD2 matching 14 bases. Trimming at V came to 0 bases and at J to 3 bases, leaving 10 bases not matched to a gene. Germline assignment: CDR1 SGDLS and CDR2 YYNGEE. The CDR3 spans 19 residues. CDR3 in amino acids: CASSVEGGGLAGVEETQYF. In DNA form, the CDR3 reads TGTGCCAGCAGCGTAGAGGGGGGGGGACTAGCGGGAGTAGAAGAGACCCAGTACTTC. The full variable domain, in which reference TRBV9 and TRBJ2-5 provide the parts outside the CDR3, is DSGVTQTPKHLITATGQRVTLRCSPRSGDLSVYWYQQSLDQGLQFLIQYYNGEERAKGNILERFSAQQFPDLHSELNLSSLELGDSALYFCASSVEGGGLAGVEETQYFGPGTRLLVL.

V usage is TRBV12-5 and J usage is TRBJ1-3, with D possibly being TRBD1 (5 bases). Germline V gene sequence: CDR1 LGHNT, CDR2 FRNRAP. The CDR3 length is 14 residues. V gave up 5 bases and J gave up 3 bases, with 11 bases separating them. The DNA of the CDR3 is TGTGCTAGTGGTGCCGGGGGTAGTGGAAACACCATATATTTT. Translation: CASGAGGSGNTIYF. The full variable domain, its missing parts supplied by reference TRBV12-5 and TRBJ1-3, is DARVTQTPRHKVTEMGQEVTMRCQPILGHNTVFWYRQTMMQGLELLAYFRNRAPLDDSGMPKDRFSAEMPDATLATLKIQPSEPRDSAVYFCASGAGGSGNTIYFGEGSWLTVV.